One and the same sample provided the 10 T cell receptor beta chains below, sequenced in a study of OX40 agonist ivuxolimab in advanced cancers. Sequencing was performed with immunoSEQ multiplex PCR; in TCRdb, only in-frame clones are kept and a portion is missing. Of almost 45,000 clones in the sample, 70% to 90% are singletons; the top ten hold 18%. The sequences come from CD4+ or CD8+ T cells sorted from blood, collected in a trial of the OX40 agonist ivuxolimab. These receptors all stem from an adult with an advanced solid tumor such as melanoma, head and neck, liver or kidney cancer.

The chain employs TRBV9 and TRBJ2-7; 10 positions agree with TRBD1. The CDR3 length is 15 residues. Germline V lookup: CDR1 SGDLS, CDR2 YYNGEE. The V gene end was trimmed by 3 bases and the J gene end by 2 bases; junction bases not matched to a gene: 5. The CDR3 DNA is TGTGCCAGCAGCGCGACAGGGGGCAAACCCTACGAGCAGTACTTC. Its protein product is CASSATGGKPYEQYF.

The chain links TRBV11-2 to TRBJ2-5, with D perhaps matching TRBD1 or TRBD2 (5 bases each). The V gene's germline CDR1 is SGHAT and CDR2 FQNNGV. V was clipped by 6 bases and J by 1 base, with 12 bases between them. This CDR3 region has 14 residues. CDR3 nucleotides: TGTGCCAGCAGTAAGAGTGGGACCCAAGAGACCCAGTACTTC. It codes for CASSKSGTQETQYF.

V gene TRBV7-9 combines with J gene TRBJ1-2, with D unresolved. From germline, CDR1 is SEHNR and CDR2 FQNEAQ (reference sequence). V lost 5 bases to trimming and J lost 9 bases, with 22 bases between them. There are 15 residues in the CDR3. CDR3 bases: TGTGCCAGCAGCCAGATGACGGTAACTGAGCCTAGCTACACCTTC. Translated: CASSQMTVTEPSYTF.

The chain employs TRBV9 and TRBJ1-5, with 8 bases matching TRBD1. CDR1 is SGDLS and CDR2 is YYNGEE in the germline V gene. The CDR3 sequence is 15 residues long. Unmatched junction bases numbered 9, after V lost 3 bases and J lost 7 bases. This chain's CDR3 is CASSARTGRGQPQHF. The DNA for the CDR3 is TGTGCCAGCAGCGCGCGGACAGGGAGGGGCCAGCCCCAGCATTTT. The entire variable domain, with the rest obtained from reference TRBV9 and TRBJ1-5, is as follows: DSGVTQTPKHLITATGQRVTLRCSPRSGDLSVYWYQQSLDQGLQFLIQYYNGEERAKGNILERFSAQQFPDLHSELNLSSLELGDSALYFCASSARTGRGQPQHFGDGTRLSIL.

This clone appeared a single time. V is TRBV4-2 and J is TRBJ2-7; D is ambiguous. The CDR3 runs 15 residues. The V gene's germline CDR1 is LGHNA and CDR2 YNFKEQ. The V end was cut by 3 bases, the J end by 4 bases, with 16 bases between. The CDR3 nucleotides are TGTGCCAGCAGCCAGGAGATGGGGATATCATACGAGCAGTACTTC. Translating gives CASSQEMGISYEQYF.

The chain links TRBV5-1 to TRBJ1-1, with 9 positions matching TRBD1. V was pared by 10 bases and J by 5 bases, with 12 bases of the junction left unmatched. From germline, CDR1 is SGHRS and CDR2 YFSETQ. The CDR3 covers 14 residues. DNA for the CDR3: TGCGCCGGAGTACTAGGGACAGGGCTAACTGAAGCTTTCTTT. Its protein product is CAGVLGTGLTEAFF.

This CDR3 is CASRTRLEAFF. In DNA, the CDR3 is TGTGCCAGCCGCACCAGACTCGAAGCTTTCTTT. The chain uses TRBV6-1 and TRBJ1-1; D gene ambiguous. This CDR3 has 11 residues. V was shortened by 8 bases and J by 8 bases, with 12 bases between the two germline ends. CDR1 and CDR2 (germline): MNHNS, SASEGT.

J is TRBJ2-1 and V is TRBV28; 10 positions agree with TRBD2. The CDR3 runs 18 residues. The V gene end was trimmed by 3 bases and the J gene end by 1 base; junction bases not matched to a gene: 9. CDR1 is MDHEN and CDR2 is SYDVKM in the germline V gene. The CDR3 is CASSFGFGTSVSYNEQFF. The DNA of the CDR3 is TGTGCCAGCAGTTTCGGCTTCGGGACTAGCGTATCCTACAATGAGCAGTTCTTC. The whole variable domain, filled in from reference TRBV28 and TRBJ2-1, reads DVKVTQSSRYLVKRTGEKVFLECVQDMDHENMFWYRQDPGLGLRLIYFSYDVKMKEKGDIPEGYSVSREKKERFSLILESASTNQTSMYLCASSFGFGTSVSYNEQFFGPGTRLTVL.

This chain links TRBV7-9 with TRBJ1-3; no reliable D call. CDR3 length: 16 amino acids. Germline CDR1 and CDR2: SEHNR and FQNEAQ (reference sequence). V was trimmed by 3 bases and J by 0 bases, leaving 12 bases between them. The CDR3 here is CASSLGERSSGNTIYF. DNA for the CDR3: TGTGCCAGCAGCTTGGGCGAGAGAAGCTCTGGAAACACCATATATTTT.

The chain couples TRBV2 to TRBJ2-7; weak D call: TRBD1 (5 bases). Trimming shortened V by 3 bases and J by 3 bases, and 9 bases separated the two germline ends. CDR1 is SNHLY and CDR2 is FYNNEI in the germline V gene. CDR3 size: 13 residues. The CDR3 DNA is TGTGCCAGCAGTGACGACAGCCTCTACGAGCAGTACTTC. This gives the protein CASSDDSLYEQYF.